The T cell receptor (beta chain) under discussion was sequenced for a study of cytotoxic CD8 clonotypes in ibrutinib-treated CLL. On this clone: The antigen is undetermined.

Clones were read by immunoSEQ multiplex PCR, and TCRdb kept only the in-frame ones, dropping some. This sample yields around 97,000 clones, of which roughly 80% are seen a single time; about 34% belongs to the top ten. The V segment lost 4 bases and the J segment 7 bases; nucleotides outside the gene matches: 7. This CDR3 spans 15 amino acids. The germline gives CDR1 SGDLS, CDR2 YYNGEE. General study points: In sustained-remission versus progressing patients, sampling times differed.

The genes are TRBV9 and TRBJ1-4; 10 positions agree with TRBD1. Sequenced material: PBMCs, taken after 12 months of ibrutinib treatment. This sequence was found in a human donor with chronic lymphocytic leukemia. DNA of the CDR3: TGTGCCAGCAGCCCGCTATGGACAGGGGGTGAAAAACTGTTTTTT. It translates to CASSPLWTGGEKLFF.